These 14 T cell receptor beta chains were sequenced from one sample in a study of blood T cell repertoires in COVID-19. Data came from immunoSEQ multiplex PCR; TCRdb stores just in-frame clones and leaves some out. The table lists about 130,000 clones, around 82% of them singletons. The source material was peripheral blood. These receptors all come from a woman in her twenties or thirties who had recovered from COVID-19.

This clone is a singleton in its sample. The gene calls are TRBV14 and TRBJ2-1, with TRBD1 matching over 7 bases. Germline CDR1 SGHDN, CDR2 FVKESK. The CDR3 contains 17 residues. V trimming: 0 bases; J trimming: 1 base; junction bases outside the gene matches: 6. The CDR3 sequence is CASSQDEGAPSYNEQFF. CDR3 sequence (DNA): TGTGCCAGCAGCCAAGATGAGGGGGCGCCGTCCTACAATGAGCAGTTCTTC.

The chain has TRBV30 and TRBJ2-7; D is perhaps TRBD2 (5 bases). Trimming stripped 0 bases from V and 5 bases from J, with 20 bases between. This CDR3 spans 16 amino acids. Germline V gene lookup returns CDR1 GTSNPN and CDR2 SVGIG (reference sequence). The CDR3 spells CAWSVWGGHRENEQYF. The CDR3 DNA follows: TGTGCCTGGAGTGTATGGGGTGGTCACCGGGAAAACGAGCAGTACTTC.

This clone has only one observation. At one of its ends the junction is not consistent with the germline gene, which may arise from a read error. The rearrangement joins TRBV7-8 to TRBJ1-1; D gene uncertain. The germline gives CDR1 SGHVS, CDR2 FQNEAQ. The CDR3 has 13 residues. CDR3: CASSLGHPRSPFF. CDR3 coding DNA: TGTGCCAGCAGCTTAGGACATCCCCGTTCCCCTTTTTTT.

The rearrangement joins TRBV10-2 to TRBJ2-1; maybe TRBD1 (6 bases). Trimming shortened V by 3 bases and J by 3 bases, and 6 bases separated the two germline ends. Germline CDR1 is WSHSY and CDR2 is SAAADI. The CDR3 totals 13 residues. The CDR3 DNA follows: TGCGCCAGCAGTGACAGGGGCTACAATGAGCAGTTCTTC. Its translation: CASSDRGYNEQFF.

The chain's CDR3 is CASSLAETQYF. The CDR3 coding sequence is TGTGCCAGCAGCTTGGCGGAGACCCAGTACTTC. V gene TRBV5-4 combines with J gene TRBJ2-5; D call uncertain. This CDR3 spans 11 amino acids. The V end lost 0 bases, the J end lost 5 bases, and 2 bases lay between the germline ends. CDR1 SGHNT and CDR2 YYREEE come from the germline V gene (reference sequence).

The V and J genes are TRBV7-3 and TRBJ2-7, with 10 bases matching TRBD1. The junction had 8 bases not matched to a gene; V was cut back by 1 base and J by 5 bases. The CDR3 contains 16 residues. The V gene's germline CDR1 is SGHTA and CDR2 FQGTGA. The CDR3 here is CASSLNPSGTGDEQYF. In nucleotides, the CDR3 is TGTGCCAGCAGCTTAAACCCTTCCGGGACAGGGGACGAGCAGTACTTC.

The count of this clone is one. The chain employs TRBV7-2 and TRBJ2-7, with 10 bases aligning to TRBD2. Trimming at V came to 5 bases and at J to 2 bases, leaving 9 bases not matched to a gene. The CDR3 is 16 amino acids. Germline CDR1 and CDR2: SGHTA and FQGNSA. CDR3 nucleotide sequence: TGTGCCAGCAGCCCCAGGGCTAGCGGGAGAACCTACGAGCAGTACTTC. This codes for CASSPRASGRTYEQYF.

In its sample, this clone was seen once. The chain recombines TRBV5-1 with TRBJ2-5; 9 nucleotides align to TRBD1. Germline CDR1 reads SGHRS; CDR2 reads YFSETQ. Unmatched junction bases numbered 5, after V lost 4 bases and J lost 1 base. CDR3 length equals 15 residues. The CDR3 DNA reads TGCGCCAGCAGCCAATGGACAGGGGCCCAAGAGACCCAGTACTTC. Translated, it gives CASSQWTGAQETQYF.

J is TRBJ1-3 and V is TRBV7-6; TRBD1 matches at 7 bases. Germline assignment: CDR1 SGHVS and CDR2 FNYEAQ. The junction had 4 bases not matched to a gene; V was cut back by 5 bases and J by 6 bases. The CDR3 loop spans 13 amino acids. CDR3 sequence (DNA): TGTGCCAGCAGCCTTGGACAGGCAAACACCATATATTTT. This encodes CASSLGQANTIYF. The full variable domain, completed using reference TRBV7-6 and TRBJ1-3, is GAGVSQSPRYKVTKRGQDVALRCDPISGHVSLYWYRQALGQGPEFLTYFNYEAQQDKSGLPNDRFSAERPEGSISTLTIQRTEQRDSAMYRCASSLGQANTIYFGEGSWLTVV.

V and J are TRBV18 and TRBJ2-7; TRBD1 matches 8 bases. There are 14 residues in the CDR3. Per the germline V gene, CDR1 is KGHSH and CDR2 is LQKENI. The V gene end was trimmed by 3 bases and the J gene end by 0 bases; junction bases not matched to a gene: 1. The DNA of the CDR3 is TGTGCCAGCTCACCGGGACAGGACTCCTACGAGCAGTACTTC. It encodes CASSPGQDSYEQYF.

The chain combines TRBV6-6 with TRBJ2-1; 10 nucleotides line up with TRBD1. The germline gives CDR1 MNHNY, CDR2 SVGAGI (reference sequence). This CDR3 region has 14 residues. Trimming took 6 bases from V and 4 from J; bases not matched to a gene: 3. CDR3 DNA: TGTGCCAGCAGAGGGGGACAGGGGTACAATGAGCAGTTCTTC. Amino acid sequence: CASRGGQGYNEQFF.

The rearrangement uses TRBV7-9 and TRBJ1-1, with D unresolved. Trimming pared 4 bases from V and 1 base from J, leaving 10 bases between. Germline assignment: CDR1 SEHNR and CDR2 FQNEAQ (reference sequence). This CDR3 region has 14 residues. CDR3 DNA sequence: TGTGCCAGCAGCTCGTTCGGTGGGAACACTGAAGCTTTCTTT. It is translated as CASSSFGGNTEAFF.

V usage is TRBV2 and J usage is TRBJ1-2; 7 nucleotides agree with TRBD1. CDR1 and CDR2 from the germline V gene are SNHLY and FYNNEI. The V segment lost 2 bases and the J segment 6 bases; nucleotides outside the gene matches: 6. CDR3 length: 14 residues. CDR3 in amino acids: CASSERQGNHGYTF. DNA for the CDR3: TGTGCCAGCAGTGAAAGACAGGGAAATCATGGCTACACCTTC.

V gene TRBV5-4 combines with J gene TRBJ2-7; a possible D gene is TRBD2 (7 bases). Trimming cost V 4 bases and J 5 bases, with 22 bases left between them. From germline, CDR1 is SGHNT and CDR2 YYREEE (reference sequence). The CDR3 runs 16 residues. CDR3 coding DNA: TGTGCCAGCAGCCCGGGGGGCTCATTTGTTACCGACGAGCAGTACTTC. It encodes CASSPGGSFVTDEQYF.